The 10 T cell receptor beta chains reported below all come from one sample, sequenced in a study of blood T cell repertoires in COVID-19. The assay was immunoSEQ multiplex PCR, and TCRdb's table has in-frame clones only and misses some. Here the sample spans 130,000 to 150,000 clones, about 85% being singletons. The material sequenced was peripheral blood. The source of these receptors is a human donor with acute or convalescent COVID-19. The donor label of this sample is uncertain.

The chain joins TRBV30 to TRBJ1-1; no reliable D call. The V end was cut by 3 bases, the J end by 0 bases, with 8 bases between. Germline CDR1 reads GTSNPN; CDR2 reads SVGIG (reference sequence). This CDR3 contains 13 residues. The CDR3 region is CAWRPVMNTEAFF. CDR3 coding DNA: TGTGCCTGGAGACCAGTGATGAACACTGAAGCTTTCTTT.

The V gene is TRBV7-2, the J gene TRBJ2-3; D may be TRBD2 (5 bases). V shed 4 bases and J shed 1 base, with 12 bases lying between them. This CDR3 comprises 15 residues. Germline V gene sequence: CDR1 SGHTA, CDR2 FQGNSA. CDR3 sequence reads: CASSSRGSRTDTQYF. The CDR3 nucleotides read TGTGCCAGCAGCTCGCGCGGGTCGCGCACAGATACGCAGTATTTT. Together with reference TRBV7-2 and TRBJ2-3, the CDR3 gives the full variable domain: GAGVSQSPSNKVTEKGKDVELRCDPISGHTALYWYRQSLGQGLEFLIYFQGNSAPDKSGLPSDRFSAERTGGSVSTLTIQRTQQEDSAVYLCASSSRGSRTDTQYFGPGTRLTVL.

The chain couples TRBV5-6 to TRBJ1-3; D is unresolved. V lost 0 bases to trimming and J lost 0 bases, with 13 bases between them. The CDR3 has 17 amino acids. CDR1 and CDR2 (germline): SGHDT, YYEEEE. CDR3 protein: CASSLASGTYSGNTIYF. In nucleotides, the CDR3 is TGTGCCAGCAGCTTGGCCTCAGGTACCTACTCTGGAAACACCATATATTTT.

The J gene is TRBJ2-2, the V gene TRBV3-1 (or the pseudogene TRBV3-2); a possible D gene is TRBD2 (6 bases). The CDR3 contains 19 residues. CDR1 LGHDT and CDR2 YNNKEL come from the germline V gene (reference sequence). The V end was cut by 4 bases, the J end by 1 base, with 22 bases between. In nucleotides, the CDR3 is TGTGCCAGCAGCCCCGTGGCCAGGCGTCGGAGGGTGAACACCGGGGAGCTGTTTTTT. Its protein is CASSPVARRRRVNTGELFF.

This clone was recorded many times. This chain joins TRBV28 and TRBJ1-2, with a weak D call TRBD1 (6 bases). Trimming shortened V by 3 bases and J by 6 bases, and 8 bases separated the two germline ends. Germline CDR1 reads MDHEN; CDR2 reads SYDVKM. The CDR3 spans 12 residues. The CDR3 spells CASSLDSHGYTF. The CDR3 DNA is TGTGCCAGCAGTTTGGACAGCCATGGCTACACCTTC.

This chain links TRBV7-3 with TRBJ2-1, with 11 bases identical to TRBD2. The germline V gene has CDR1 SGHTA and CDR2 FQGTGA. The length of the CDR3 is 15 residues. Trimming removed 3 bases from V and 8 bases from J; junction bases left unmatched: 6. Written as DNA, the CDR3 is TGTGCCAGCAGCTTCTTAGCGGGAGGGCCGGATGAGCAGTTCTTC. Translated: CASSFLAGGPDEQFF.

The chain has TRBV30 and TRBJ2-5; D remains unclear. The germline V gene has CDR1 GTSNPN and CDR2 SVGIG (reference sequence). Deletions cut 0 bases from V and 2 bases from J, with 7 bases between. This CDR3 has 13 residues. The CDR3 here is CAWSVGGQETQYF. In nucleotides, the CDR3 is TGTGCCTGGAGTGTTGGCGGTCAAGAGACCCAGTACTTC. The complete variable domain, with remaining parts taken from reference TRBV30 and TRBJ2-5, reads SQTIHQWPATLVQPVGSPLSLECTVEGTSNPNLYWYRQAAGRGLQLLFYSVGIGQISSEVPQNLSASRPQDRQFILSSKKLLLSDSGFYLCAWSVGGQETQYFGPGTRLLVL.

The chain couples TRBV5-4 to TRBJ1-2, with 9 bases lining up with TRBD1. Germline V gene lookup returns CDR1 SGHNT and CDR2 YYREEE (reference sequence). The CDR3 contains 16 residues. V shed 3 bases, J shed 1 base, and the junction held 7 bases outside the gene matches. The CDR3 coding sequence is TGTGCCAGCAGCTCAGGGACAGGGATGATTAACTATGGCTACACCTTC. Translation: CASSSGTGMINYGYTF.

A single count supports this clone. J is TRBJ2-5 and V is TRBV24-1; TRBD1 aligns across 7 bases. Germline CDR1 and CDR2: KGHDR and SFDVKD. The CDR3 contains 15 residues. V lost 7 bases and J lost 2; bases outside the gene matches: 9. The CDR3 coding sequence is TGTGCCACCAGGGGGGAACAGGGGTCTCAAGAGACCCAGTACTTC. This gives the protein CATRGEQGSQETQYF.

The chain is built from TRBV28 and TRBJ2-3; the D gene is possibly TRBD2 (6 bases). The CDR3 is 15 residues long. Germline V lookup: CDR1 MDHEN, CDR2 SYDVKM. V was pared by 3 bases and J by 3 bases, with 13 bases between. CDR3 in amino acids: CASSFLSSETDTQYF. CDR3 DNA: TGTGCCAGCAGTTTTCTGTCTAGCGAGACAGATACGCAGTATTTT. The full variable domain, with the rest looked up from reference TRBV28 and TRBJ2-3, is DVKVTQSSRYLVKRTGEKVFLECVQDMDHENMFWYRQDPGLGLRLIYFSYDVKMKEKGDIPEGYSVSREKKERFSLILESASTNQTSMYLCASSFLSSETDTQYFGPGTRLTVL.